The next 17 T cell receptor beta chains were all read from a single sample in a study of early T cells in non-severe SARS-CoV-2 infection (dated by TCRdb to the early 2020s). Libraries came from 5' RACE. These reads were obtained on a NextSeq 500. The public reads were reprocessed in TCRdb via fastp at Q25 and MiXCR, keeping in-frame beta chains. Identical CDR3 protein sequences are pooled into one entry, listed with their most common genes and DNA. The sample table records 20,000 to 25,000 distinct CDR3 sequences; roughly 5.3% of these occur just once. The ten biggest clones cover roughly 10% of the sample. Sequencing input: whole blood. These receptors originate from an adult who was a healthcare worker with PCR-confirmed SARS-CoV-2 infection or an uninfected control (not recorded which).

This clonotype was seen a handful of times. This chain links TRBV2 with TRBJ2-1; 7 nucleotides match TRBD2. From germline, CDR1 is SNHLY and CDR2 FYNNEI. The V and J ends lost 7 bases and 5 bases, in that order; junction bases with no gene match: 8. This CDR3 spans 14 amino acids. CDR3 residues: CASTPLAVNNEQFF. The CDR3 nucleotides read TGTGCCAGCACCCCTCTAGCGGTAAACAATGAGCAGTTCTTC.

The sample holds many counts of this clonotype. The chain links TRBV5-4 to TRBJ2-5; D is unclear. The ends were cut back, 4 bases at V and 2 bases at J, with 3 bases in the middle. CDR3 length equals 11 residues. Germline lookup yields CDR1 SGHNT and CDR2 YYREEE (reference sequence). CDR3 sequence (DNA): TGTGCCAGCAGCGGTCAAGAGACCCAGTACTTC. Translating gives CASSGQETQYF.

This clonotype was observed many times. The CDR3 bases are TGTGCCAGCAGCTTTGTACCCGACACCGGGGAGCTGTTTTTT. The encoded protein is CASSFVPDTGELFF. The V and J genes are TRBV5-5 and TRBJ2-2; D is unresolved. The CDR3 is 14 residues long. V was cut by 2 bases and J by 3 bases, with 8 bases left in between. CDR1 is SGHKS, CDR2 YYEKEE, per germline (reference sequence).

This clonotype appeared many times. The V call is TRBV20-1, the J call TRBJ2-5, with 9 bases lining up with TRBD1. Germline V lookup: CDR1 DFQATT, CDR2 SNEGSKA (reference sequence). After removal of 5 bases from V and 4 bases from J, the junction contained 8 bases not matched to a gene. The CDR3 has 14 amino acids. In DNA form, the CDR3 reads TGCAGTGCTGCTGACAGGGGGAGTTCAGAGACCCAGTACTTC. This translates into CSAADRGSSETQYF.

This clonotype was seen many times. This CDR3 is CASSLRKITNSMGTQYF. CDR3 sequence (DNA): TGTGCCAGCAGCTTACGAAAAATTACCAACTCGATGGGGACCCAGTACTTC. This rearrangement joins TRBV5-4 to TRBJ2-5; no definite D call. The V and J ends lost 2 bases and 7 bases respectively, with 24 bases between them. From germline, CDR1 is SGHNT and CDR2 YYREEE (reference sequence). The CDR3 is 17 residues long.

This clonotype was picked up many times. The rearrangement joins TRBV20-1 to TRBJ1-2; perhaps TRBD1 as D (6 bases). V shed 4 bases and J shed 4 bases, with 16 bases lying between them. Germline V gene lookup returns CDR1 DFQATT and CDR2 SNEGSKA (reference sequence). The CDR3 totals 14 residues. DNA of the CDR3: TGCAGTGCTAATCCCCCGACAGGAACCTATGGCTACACCTTC. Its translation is CSANPPTGTYGYTF.

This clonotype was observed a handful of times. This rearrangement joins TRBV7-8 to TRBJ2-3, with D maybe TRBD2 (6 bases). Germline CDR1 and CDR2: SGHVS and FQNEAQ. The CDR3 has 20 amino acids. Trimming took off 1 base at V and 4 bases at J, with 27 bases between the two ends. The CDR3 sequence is CASSLESLRLQRGNSDTQYF. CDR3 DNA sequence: TGTGCCAGCAGCTTAGAATCTTTAAGGCTCCAGCGCGGGAACTCAGATACGCAGTATTTT.

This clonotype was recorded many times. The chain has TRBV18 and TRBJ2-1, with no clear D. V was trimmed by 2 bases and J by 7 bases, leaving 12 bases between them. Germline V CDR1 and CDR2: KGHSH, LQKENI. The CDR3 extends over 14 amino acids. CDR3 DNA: TGTGCCAGCTCACCAGGTCGGGCTTCGAATGAGCAGTTCTTC. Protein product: CASSPGRASNEQFF.

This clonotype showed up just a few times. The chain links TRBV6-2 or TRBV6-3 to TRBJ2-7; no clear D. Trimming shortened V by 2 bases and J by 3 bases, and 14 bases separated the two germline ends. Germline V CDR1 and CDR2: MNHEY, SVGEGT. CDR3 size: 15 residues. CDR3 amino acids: CASSYDRTGYYEQYF. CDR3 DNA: TGTGCCAGCAGTTACGACCGGACGGGCTACTACGAGCAGTACTTC.

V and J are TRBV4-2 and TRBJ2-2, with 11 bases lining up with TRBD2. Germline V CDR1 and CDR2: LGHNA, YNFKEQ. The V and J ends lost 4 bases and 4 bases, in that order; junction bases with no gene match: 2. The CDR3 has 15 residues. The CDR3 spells CASSPGTSGTGELFF. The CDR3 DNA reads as TGTGCCAGCAGCCCCGGGACTAGCGGCACCGGGGAGCTGTTTTTT.

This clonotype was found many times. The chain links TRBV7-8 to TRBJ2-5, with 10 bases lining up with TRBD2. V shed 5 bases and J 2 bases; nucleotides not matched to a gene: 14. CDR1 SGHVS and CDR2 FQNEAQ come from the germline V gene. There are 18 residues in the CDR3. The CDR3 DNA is TGTGCCAGCAGCGAAAAACCGGGACTAGCGCATATTCAAGAGACCCAGTACTTC. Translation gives CASSEKPGLAHIQETQYF.

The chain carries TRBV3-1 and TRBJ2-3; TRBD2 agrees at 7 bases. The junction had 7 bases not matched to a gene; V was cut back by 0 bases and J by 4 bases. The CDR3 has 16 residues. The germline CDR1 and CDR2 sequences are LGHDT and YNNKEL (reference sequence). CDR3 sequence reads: CASSQDPAGSADTQYF. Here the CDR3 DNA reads TGTGCCAGCAGCCAAGATCCAGCGGGGAGTGCAGATACGCAGTATTTT.

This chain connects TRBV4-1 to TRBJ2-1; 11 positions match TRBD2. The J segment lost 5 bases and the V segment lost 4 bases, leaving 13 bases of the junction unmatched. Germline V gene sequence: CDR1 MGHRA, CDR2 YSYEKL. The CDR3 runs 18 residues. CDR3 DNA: TGCGCCAGCAGCCCAAACCACAAACGGACTAGCGGGCACAATGAGCAGTTCTTC. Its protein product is CASSPNHKRTSGHNEQFF.

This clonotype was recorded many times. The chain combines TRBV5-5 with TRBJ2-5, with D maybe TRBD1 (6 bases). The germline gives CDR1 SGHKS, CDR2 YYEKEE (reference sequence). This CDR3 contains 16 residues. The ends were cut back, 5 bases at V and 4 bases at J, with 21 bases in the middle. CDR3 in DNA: TGTGCCAGCAGTTCGGCCTGGGGGCAATTGGTAGAGACCCAGTACTTC. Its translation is CASSSAWGQLVETQYF.

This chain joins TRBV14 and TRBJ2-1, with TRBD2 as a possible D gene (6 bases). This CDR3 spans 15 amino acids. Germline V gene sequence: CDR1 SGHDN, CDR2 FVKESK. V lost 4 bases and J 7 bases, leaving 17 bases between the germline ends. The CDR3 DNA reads TGTGCCAGCAGCCGGCTAACGGGAGTAAGGAATGAGCAGTTCTTC. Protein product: CASSRLTGVRNEQFF.

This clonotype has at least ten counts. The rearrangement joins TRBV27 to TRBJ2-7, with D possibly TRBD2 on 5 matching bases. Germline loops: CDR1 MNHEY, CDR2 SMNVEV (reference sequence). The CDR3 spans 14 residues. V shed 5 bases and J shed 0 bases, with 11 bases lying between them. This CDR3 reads CASSISAYSYEQYF. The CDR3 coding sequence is TGTGCCAGCAGTATTAGCGCATACTCCTACGAGCAGTACTTC.

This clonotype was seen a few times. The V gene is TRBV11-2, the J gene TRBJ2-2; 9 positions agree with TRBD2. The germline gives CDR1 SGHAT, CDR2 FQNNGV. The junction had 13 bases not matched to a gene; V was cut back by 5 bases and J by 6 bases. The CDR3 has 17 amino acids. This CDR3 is CASSLVRVAGAPGELFF. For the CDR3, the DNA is TGTGCCAGCAGCCTAGTGCGGGTAGCGGGAGCTCCCGGGGAGCTGTTTTTT.